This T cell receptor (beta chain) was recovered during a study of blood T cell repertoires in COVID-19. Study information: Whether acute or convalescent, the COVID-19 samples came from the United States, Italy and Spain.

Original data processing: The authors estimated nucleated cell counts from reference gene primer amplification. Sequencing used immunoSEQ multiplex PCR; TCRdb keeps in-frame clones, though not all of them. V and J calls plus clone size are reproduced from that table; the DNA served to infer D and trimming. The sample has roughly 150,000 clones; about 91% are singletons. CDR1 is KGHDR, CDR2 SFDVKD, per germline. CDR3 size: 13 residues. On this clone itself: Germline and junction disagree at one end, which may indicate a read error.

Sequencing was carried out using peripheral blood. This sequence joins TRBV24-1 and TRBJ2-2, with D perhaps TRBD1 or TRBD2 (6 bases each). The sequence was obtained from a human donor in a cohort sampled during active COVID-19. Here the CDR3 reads CASRGGNTGELFF. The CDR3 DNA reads TGTGCCTCCAGGGGAGGAAACACCGGGGAGCTGTTTTTT.